This T cell receptor (beta chain) stems from a study of shared clonotypes between healthy human individuals. Study-level background: The donors, a couple of women and a few men, were aged 18 to 49.

CDR1 is SGHRS, CDR2 YFSETQ, per germline. Trimming removed 4 bases at V and 1 base at J, with 12 bases between. This CDR3 has 14 residues. The table lists this clone with a count of one. The antigen is not known. Whole-study results and caveats: Compared with clonotypes that all four donors shared, non-shared clonotypes had lower generation probabilities. Only blood samples were collected, and tissue repertoires likely differ.

CD45RO-negative, CCR7-selected cells formed the naive CD8 fraction, which excluded terminally differentiated effector memory CD45RA+ cells. TCRdb's copy holds only in-frame clones and misses some; the assay was immunoSEQ multiplex PCR. The sample includes around 2.1 million clones, more than 85% of them seen just once. This receptor was identified in a man between 18 and 35 years old in good health. Some clones in this sample may be carry-over from other donors' samples. The sample was naive CD8+ T cells from PBMCs. The chain couples TRBV5-1 to TRBJ2-7; D is perhaps TRBD1 (6 bases). This chain's CDR3 is CASSAKDSSYEQYF. As DNA, the CDR3 is TGCGCCAGCAGCGCCAAGGACAGTTCCTACGAGCAGTACTTC.